This entry features one TCR beta chain sequence. The sample is drawn from a study of early T cells in non-severe SARS-CoV-2 infection. The germline V gene encodes CDR1 SQVTM and CDR2 ANQGSEA. The CDR3 spans 12 residues. Losses at the gene ends were 6 bases for V and 5 bases for J; bases not matched to a gene: 5. TCRdb called the 5' RACE reads again in MiXCR, with one record for every CDR3 protein. The table has tens of thousands of distinct CDR3 sequences, roughly 12% seen once. The gene calls are TRBV29-1 and TRBJ2-7; TRBD1 aligns across 9 bases. Sequencing was done on a sample of whole blood. The sequence was obtained from an adult who was a healthcare worker with PCR-confirmed SARS-CoV-2 infection or an uninfected control (not recorded which). CDR3 protein: CSVGTGRDEQYF. Here the CDR3 DNA reads TGCAGCGTCGGGACAGGGCGAGACGAGCAGTACTTC.